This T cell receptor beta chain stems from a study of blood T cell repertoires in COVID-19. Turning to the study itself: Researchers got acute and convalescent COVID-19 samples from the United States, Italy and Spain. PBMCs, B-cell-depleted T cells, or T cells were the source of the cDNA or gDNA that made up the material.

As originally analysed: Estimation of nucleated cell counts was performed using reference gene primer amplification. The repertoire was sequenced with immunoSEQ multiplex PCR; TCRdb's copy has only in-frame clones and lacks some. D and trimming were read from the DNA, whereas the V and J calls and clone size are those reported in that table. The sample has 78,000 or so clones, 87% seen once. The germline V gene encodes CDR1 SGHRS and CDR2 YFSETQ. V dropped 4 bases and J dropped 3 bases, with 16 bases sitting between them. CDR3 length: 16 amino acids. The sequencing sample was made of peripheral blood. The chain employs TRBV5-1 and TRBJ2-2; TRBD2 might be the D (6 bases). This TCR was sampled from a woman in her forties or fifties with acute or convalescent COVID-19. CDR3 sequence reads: CASSPTSRRDTGELFF. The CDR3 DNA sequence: TGCGCCAGCAGCCCTACTAGCCGTCGAGACACCGGGGAGCTGTTTTTT.